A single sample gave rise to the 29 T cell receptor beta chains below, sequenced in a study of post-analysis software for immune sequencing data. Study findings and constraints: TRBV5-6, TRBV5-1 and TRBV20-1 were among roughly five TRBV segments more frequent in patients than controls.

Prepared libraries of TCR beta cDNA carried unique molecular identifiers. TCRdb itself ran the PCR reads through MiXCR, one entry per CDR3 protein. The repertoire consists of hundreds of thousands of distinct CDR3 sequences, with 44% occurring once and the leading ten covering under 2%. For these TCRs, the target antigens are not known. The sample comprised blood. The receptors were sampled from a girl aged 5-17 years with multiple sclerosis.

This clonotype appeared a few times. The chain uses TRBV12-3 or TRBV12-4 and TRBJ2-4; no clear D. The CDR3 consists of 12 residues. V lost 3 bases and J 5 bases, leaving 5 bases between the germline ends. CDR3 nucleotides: TGTGCCAGCAGTTTCCAGGAAAACATTCAGTACTTC. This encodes CASSFQENIQYF.

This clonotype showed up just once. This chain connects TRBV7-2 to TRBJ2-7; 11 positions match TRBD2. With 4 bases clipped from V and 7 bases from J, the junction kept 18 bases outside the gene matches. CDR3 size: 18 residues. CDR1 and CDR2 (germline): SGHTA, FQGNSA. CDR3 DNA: TGTGCCAGCAGCTATTTAGCGGGGGGGCCAGTAAATTACAATGAGCAGTACTTC. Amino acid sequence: CASSYLAGGPVNYNEQYF.

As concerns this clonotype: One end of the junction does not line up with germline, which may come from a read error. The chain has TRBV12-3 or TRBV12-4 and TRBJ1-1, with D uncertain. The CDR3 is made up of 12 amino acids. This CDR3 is CTSALGNTEAFF. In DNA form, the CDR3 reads TGTACCAGCGCACTTGGGAACACTGAAGCTTTCTTT.

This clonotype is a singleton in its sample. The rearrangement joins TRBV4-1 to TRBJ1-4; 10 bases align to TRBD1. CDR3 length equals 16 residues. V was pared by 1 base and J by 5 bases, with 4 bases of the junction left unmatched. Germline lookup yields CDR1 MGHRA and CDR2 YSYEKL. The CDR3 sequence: CASSQAPGQGNEKLFF. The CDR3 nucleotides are TGCGCCAGCAGCCAAGCTCCGGGACAGGGGAATGAAAAACTGTTTTTT.

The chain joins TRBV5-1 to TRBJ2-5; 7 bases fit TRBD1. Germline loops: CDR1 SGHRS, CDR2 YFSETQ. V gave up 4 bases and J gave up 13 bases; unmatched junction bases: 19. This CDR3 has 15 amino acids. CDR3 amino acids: CASSTQGVEVEERYF. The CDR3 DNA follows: TGCGCCAGCAGCACTCAGGGGGTAGAAGTGGAAGAGCGGTACTTC.

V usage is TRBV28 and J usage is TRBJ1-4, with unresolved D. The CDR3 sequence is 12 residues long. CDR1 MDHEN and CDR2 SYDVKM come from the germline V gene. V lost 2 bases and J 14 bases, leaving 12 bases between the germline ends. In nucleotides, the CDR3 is TGTGCCAGCAGTTTAGGAGGGCAGGTCCTGTTTTTT. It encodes CASSLGGQVLFF.

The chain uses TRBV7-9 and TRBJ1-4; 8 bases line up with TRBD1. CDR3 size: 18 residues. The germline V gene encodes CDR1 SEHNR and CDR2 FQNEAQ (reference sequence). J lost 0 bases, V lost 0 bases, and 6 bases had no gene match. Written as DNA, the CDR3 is TGTGCCAGCAGCTTAGCACAGGGGGGAGTTTCAACTAATGAAAAACTGTTTTTT. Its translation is CASSLAQGGVSTNEKLFF.

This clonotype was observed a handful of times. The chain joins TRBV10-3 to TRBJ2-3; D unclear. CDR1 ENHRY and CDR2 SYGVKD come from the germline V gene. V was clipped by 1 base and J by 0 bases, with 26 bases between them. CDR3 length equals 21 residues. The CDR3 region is CAISEFVGWVKDWASTDTQYF. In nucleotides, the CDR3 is TGTGCCATCAGTGAGTTTGTTGGCTGGGTGAAAGACTGGGCTAGCACAGATACGCAGTATTTT.

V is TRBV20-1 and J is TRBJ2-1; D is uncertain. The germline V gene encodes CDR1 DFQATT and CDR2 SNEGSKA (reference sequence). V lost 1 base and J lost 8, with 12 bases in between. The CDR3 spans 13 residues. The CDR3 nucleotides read TGCAGTGCTAGAGTAGACAACGTAGATGAGCAGTTCTTC. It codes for CSARVDNVDEQFF.

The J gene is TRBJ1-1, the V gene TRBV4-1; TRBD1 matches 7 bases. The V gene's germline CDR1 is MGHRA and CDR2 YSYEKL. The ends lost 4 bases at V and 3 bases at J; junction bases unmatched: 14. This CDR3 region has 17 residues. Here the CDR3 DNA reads TGCGCCAGCAGCCTAGCCTCTATCCTAACAGGGGACACTGAAGCTTTCTTT. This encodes CASSLASILTGDTEAFF.

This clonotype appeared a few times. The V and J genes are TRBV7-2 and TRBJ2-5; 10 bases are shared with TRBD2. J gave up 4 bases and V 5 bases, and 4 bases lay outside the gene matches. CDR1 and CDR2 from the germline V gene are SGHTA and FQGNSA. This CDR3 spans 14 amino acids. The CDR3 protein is CASSLGLALETQYF. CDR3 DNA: TGTGCCAGCAGCCTGGGACTAGCGCTAGAGACCCAGTACTTC.

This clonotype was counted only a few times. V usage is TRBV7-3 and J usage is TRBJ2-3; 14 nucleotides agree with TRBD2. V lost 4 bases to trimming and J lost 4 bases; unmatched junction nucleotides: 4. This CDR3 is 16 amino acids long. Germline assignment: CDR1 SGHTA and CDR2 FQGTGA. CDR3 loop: CASSSLGLAGADTQYF. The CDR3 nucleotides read TGTGCCAGCAGCTCCCTGGGACTAGCGGGGGCAGATACGCAGTATTTT.

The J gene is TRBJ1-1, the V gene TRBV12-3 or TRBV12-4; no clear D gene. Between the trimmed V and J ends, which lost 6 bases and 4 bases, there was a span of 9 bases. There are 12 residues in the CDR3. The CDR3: CASRPASTEAFF. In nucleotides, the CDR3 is TGTGCCAGCAGGCCCGCTAGCACTGAAGCTTTCTTT.

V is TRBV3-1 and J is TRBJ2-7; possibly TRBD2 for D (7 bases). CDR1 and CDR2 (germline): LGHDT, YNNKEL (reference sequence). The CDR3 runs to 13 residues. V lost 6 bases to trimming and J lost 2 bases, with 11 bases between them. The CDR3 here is CASRGGGTYEQYF. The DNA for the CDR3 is TGTGCCAGCAGAGGGGGGGGTACCTACGAGCAGTACTTC.

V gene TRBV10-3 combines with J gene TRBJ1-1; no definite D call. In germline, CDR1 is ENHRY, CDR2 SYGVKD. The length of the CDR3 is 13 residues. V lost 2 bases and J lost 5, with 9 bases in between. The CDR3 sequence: CAISERGGTEAFF. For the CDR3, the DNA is TGTGCCATCAGTGAGCGGGGAGGGACTGAAGCTTTCTTT.

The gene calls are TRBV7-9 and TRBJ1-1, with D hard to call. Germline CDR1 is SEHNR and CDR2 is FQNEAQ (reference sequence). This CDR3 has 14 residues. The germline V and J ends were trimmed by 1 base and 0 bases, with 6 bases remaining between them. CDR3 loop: CASSLVVLNTEAFF. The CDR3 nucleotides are TGTGCCAGCAGCTTAGTCGTGTTGAACACTGAAGCTTTCTTT.

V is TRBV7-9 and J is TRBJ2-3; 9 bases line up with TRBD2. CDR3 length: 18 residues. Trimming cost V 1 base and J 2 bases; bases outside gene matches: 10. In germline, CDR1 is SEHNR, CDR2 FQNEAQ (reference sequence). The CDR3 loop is CASSLVVAASGITDTQYF. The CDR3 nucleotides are TGTGCCAGCAGCTTAGTTGTGGCTGCTAGCGGGATCACAGATACGCAGTATTTT.

DNA for the CDR3: TGTGCCAGCAGCCAAGATGGGCCGGGTGGGCAGTTCTTC. Translation: CASSQDGPGGQFF. This chain connects TRBV3-1 to TRBJ2-1; D is undetermined. CDR1 and CDR2 (germline): LGHDT, YNNKEL (reference sequence). The CDR3 is made up of 13 amino acids. The V and J ends lost 0 bases and 12 bases respectively, with 12 bases between them.

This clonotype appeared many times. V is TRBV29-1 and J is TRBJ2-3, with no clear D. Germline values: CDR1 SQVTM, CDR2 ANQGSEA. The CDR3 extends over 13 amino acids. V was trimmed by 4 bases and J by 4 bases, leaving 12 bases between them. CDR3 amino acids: CSVAGHTSDTQYF. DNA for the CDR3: TGCAGCGTTGCCGGGCATACTTCAGATACGCAGTATTTT.

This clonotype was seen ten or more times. The CDR3 here is CASSPSGTDTQYF. In DNA, the CDR3 is TGTGCCAGCAGCCCTTCCGGCACAGATACGCAGTATTTT. The chain uses TRBV7-3 and TRBJ2-3; D not certain. Trimming removed 5 bases at V and 1 base at J, with 7 bases between. CDR1 is SGHTA and CDR2 is FQGTGA in the germline V gene. The CDR3 length is 13 residues.

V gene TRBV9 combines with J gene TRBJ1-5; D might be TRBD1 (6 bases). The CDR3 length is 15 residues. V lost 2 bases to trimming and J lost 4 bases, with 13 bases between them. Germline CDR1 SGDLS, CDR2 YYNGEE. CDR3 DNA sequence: TGTGCCAGCAGCGTGGGGACCGGGACAAATCAGCCCCAGCATTTT. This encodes CASSVGTGTNQPQHF.

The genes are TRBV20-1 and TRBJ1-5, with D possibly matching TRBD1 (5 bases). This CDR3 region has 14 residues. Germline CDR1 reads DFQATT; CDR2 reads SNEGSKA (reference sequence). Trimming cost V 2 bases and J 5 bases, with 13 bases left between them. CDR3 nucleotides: TGCAGTGCTAGAAGTTTGGGGGGGGATCAGCCCCAGCATTTT. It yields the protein CSARSLGGDQPQHF.

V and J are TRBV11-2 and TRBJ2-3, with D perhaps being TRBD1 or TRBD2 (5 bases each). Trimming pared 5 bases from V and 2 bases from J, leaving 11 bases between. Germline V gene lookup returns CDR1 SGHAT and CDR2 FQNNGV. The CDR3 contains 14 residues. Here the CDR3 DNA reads TGTGCCAGCAGCCCCTGGGACGTCACAGATACGCAGTATTTT. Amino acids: CASSPWDVTDTQYF.

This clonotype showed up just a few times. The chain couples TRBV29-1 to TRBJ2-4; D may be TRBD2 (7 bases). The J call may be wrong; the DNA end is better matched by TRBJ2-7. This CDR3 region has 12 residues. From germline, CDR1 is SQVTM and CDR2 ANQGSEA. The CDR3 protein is CSVGGAGDEQYF. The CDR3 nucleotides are TGCAGCGTAGGGGGGGCGGGGGACGAGCAGTACTTC.

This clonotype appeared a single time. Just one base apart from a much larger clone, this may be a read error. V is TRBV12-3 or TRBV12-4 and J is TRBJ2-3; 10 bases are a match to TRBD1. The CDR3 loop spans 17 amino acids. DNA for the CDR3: TGTGCCAGCAGTTTAGGGGTCGGGACAGGGGACACAGATACGGAGTATTTT. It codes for CASSLGVGTGDTDTEYF.

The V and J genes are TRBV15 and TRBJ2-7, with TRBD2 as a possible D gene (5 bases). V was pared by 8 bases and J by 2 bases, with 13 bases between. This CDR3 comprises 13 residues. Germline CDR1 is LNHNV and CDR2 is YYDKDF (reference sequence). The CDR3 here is CATQLDGTYEQYF. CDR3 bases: TGTGCCACCCAACTAGACGGGACCTACGAGCAGTACTTC.

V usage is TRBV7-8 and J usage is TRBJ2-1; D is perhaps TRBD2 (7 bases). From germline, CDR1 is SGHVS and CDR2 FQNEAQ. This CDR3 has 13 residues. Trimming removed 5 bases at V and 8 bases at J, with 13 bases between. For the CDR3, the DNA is TGTGCCAGCAGCCTTGGGGGGGCCCATGAGCAGTTCTTC. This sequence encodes CASSLGGAHEQFF.

This CDR3 reads CSARTGSGNTIYF. The CDR3 nucleotides read TGCAGTGCTAGGACAGGGTCTGGAAACACCATATATTTT. The chain has TRBV20-1 and TRBJ1-3; TRBD1 matches 7 bases. The germline gives CDR1 DFQATT, CDR2 SNEGSKA (reference sequence). This CDR3 is built from 13 residues. Trimming at V came to 3 bases and at J to 1 base, leaving 0 bases not matched to a gene.

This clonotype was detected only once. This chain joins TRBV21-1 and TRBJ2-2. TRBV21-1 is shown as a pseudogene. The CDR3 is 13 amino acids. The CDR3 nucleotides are TGTGCCAGCAGCAAAGAGGACACCGGGGAGCTGTTTTTT. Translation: CASSKEDTGELFF.